A selection of T cell receptor beta chains follows, all from one sample in a study of cytomegalovirus exposure and HLA in healthy donors. The data were produced by immunoSEQ multiplex PCR, yet TCRdb's version contains in-frame clones alone and is incomplete. The sample lists tens of thousands of clones; roughly 90% were seen once. The sequencing input was PBMCs. Receptors were obtained from a woman under 40 in good health and CMV-seronegative. CDR3s include the opening cysteine and the closing phenylalanine or tryptophan. A D gene is named only where the DNA matches it firmly. Rows give clone size only sometimes, using once, few, many, or a class for an expanded clone.

DNA: TGTGCCAGCAGCGTAGACGGGAGAGGCTACAATGAGCAGTTCTTC
CDR3: CASSVDGRGYNEQFF
V: TRBV9
J: TRBJ2-1
size: once
D: -

DNA: TGTGCCACCAGCAGAGATCAGAGGGCGGGAGATACGCAGTATTTT
CDR3: CATSRDQRAGDTQYF
V: TRBV15
J: TRBJ2-3
size: -
D: -

DNA: TGTGCCAGCGTTCCAGGGCCCAGCTCTGGAAACACCATATATTTT
CDR3: CASVPGPSSGNTIYF
V: TRBV6-1
J: TRBJ1-3
size: -
D: -

DNA: TGTGCCAGTAGTGTGGGTGGGGCCGCAGATACGCAGTATTTT
CDR3: CASSVGGAADTQYF
V: TRBV19
J: TRBJ2-3
size: -
D: -

DNA: TGTGCCAGCAGCCTGAACACCGGGGAGCTGTTTTTT
CDR3: CASSLNTGELFF
V: TRBV9
J: TRBJ2-2
size: once
D: -

DNA: TGTGCCAGTAGAAACAGGGGGCCTGCTGAGACCCAGTACTTC
CDR3: CASRNRGPAETQYF
V: TRBV19
J: TRBJ2-5
size: -
D: TRBD1

DNA: TGTGCCAGCAGTGTCCGGGACAGCTCCTACGAGCAGTACTTC
CDR3: CASSVRDSSYEQYF
V: TRBV27
J: TRBJ2-7
size: -
D: TRBD1

DNA: TGTGCCAGCAGTTACGGGGAAGGTAACGAGCAGTACTTC
CDR3: CASSYGEGNEQYF
V: TRBV6-4
J: TRBJ2-7
size: -
D: -

DNA: TGTGCCAGCAGTCCCAGGCAGGGTAGTGTCTCCTACGAGCAGTACTTC
CDR3: CASSPRQGSVSYEQYF
V: TRBV25-1
J: TRBJ2-7
size: once
D: -

DNA: TGTGCCAGCAGTTTATCCCCCGGGTACTATGGCTACACCTTC
CDR3: CASSLSPGYYGYTF
V: TRBV27
J: TRBJ1-2
size: once
D: -

DNA: TGTGCCAGCAGTTTGGGGGGACAGGCCAAAAACATTCAGTACTTC
CDR3: CASSLGGQAKNIQYF
V: TRBV28
J: TRBJ2-4
size: -
D: -

DNA: TGTGCCAGCAGCCGGACAGGGTCGAACACTGAAGCTTTCTTT
CDR3: CASSRTGSNTEAFF
V: TRBV6-5
J: TRBJ1-1
size: -
D: TRBD1

DNA: TGTGCCAGCAGCCCCATTCGGGGGGGCGCTCGGAATGAGCAGTTCTTC
CDR3: CASSPIRGGARNEQFF
V: TRBV11-2
J: TRBJ2-1
size: -
D: TRBD2

DNA: TGTGCCAGTAGTATAAGGGGGACTAGAGGTAGCTCCTACGAGCAGTACTTC
CDR3: CASSIRGTRGSSYEQYF
V: TRBV19
J: TRBJ2-7
size: -
D: TRBD2

DNA: TGCGCCAGCAGCTTGGTCGGGAGGGCAAGAGATACGCAGTATTTT
CDR3: CASSLVGRARDTQYF
V: TRBV5-1
J: TRBJ2-3
size: -
D: TRBD2

DNA: TGTGCAAGTCGCTTAGAACTCCCCCGAGTAGCGGTTCCCGTGGACGAGCAGTACTTC
CDR3: CASRLELPRVAVPVDEQYF
V: TRBV12-2
J: TRBJ2-7
size: -
D: -

DNA: TGTGCCAGCAGTGCTCTACTTGACGGGGGTGTAGATGGCTACACCTTC
CDR3: CASSALLDGGVDGYTF
V: TRBV28
J: TRBJ1-2
size: -
D: -

DNA: TGCGCCAGCAGAATGGTAGGAGCGGCTAGCTCCTACAATGAGCAGTTCTTC
CDR3: CASRMVGAASSYNEQFF
V: TRBV5-1
J: TRBJ2-1
size: -
D: -

DNA: TGTGCCAGCAGTTTTAAAAGGGGAGGCGGCTTCAATCAGCCCCAGCATTTT
CDR3: CASSFKRGGGFNQPQHF
V: TRBV27
J: TRBJ1-5
size: -
D: -

DNA: TGTGCCAGCAGCGACAGATTCTACGAGCAGTACTTC
CDR3: CASSDRFYEQYF
V: TRBV13
J: TRBJ2-7
size: -
D: -

DNA: TGTGCCAGCAGGCCCCGGGGACAACCATATGGCTACACCTTC
CDR3: CASRPRGQPYGYTF
V: TRBV5-8
J: TRBJ1-2
size: -
D: -